A single sample gave rise to the 5 T cell receptor beta chains below, sequenced in a study of blood T cell repertoires in COVID-19. This table comes from immunoSEQ multiplex PCR, and its TCRdb copy is limited to in-frame clones, with some not included. This table has hundreds of thousands of clones, about 89% appearing once. The sequenced sample was peripheral blood. The receptors were sampled from a man aged 55 to 70 who had recovered from COVID-19.

The chain links TRBV28 to TRBJ2-2; no clear D. Germline loops: CDR1 MDHEN, CDR2 SYDVKM. Trimming shortened V by 6 bases and J by 4 bases, and 9 bases separated the two germline ends. The CDR3 covers 13 residues. CDR3 residues: CASRSPGTGELFF. Here the CDR3 DNA reads TGTGCCAGCAGGTCCCCGGGCACCGGGGAGCTGTTTTTT.

The rearrangement uses TRBV19 and TRBJ2-1, with 11 bases that match TRBD2. Germline assignment: CDR1 LNHDA and CDR2 SQIVND (reference sequence). V shed 1 base, J shed 1 base, and the junction held 9 bases outside the gene matches. The CDR3 is 19 amino acids. This chain's CDR3 is CASSIVGLAGGSSYNEQFF. CDR3 nucleotide sequence: TGTGCCAGTAGTATAGTAGGGCTAGCGGGGGGTTCGTCCTACAATGAGCAGTTCTTC.

This rearrangement joins TRBV5-6 to TRBJ1-2; 12 nucleotides align to TRBD1. The germline gives CDR1 SGHDT, CDR2 YYEEEE. Trimming removed 2 bases from V and 3 bases from J; junction bases left unmatched: 5. This CDR3 has 16 residues. The DNA for the CDR3 is TGTGCCAGCAGCTTACCCGGGACAGGGGGCGACTATGGCTACACCTTC. Protein sequence: CASSLPGTGGDYGYTF.

The V call is TRBV6-5, the J call TRBJ1-1, with D possibly TRBD1 on 6 matching bases. V was pared by 5 bases and J by 1 base, with 14 bases between. The germline CDR1 and CDR2 sequences are MNHEY and SVGAGI. The CDR3 loop spans 15 amino acids. CDR3 nucleotides: TGTGCCAGCAGTCTCGAGGGACAAAAGAACACTGAAGCTTTCTTT. Amino acid sequence: CASSLEGQKNTEAFF.

V is TRBV19 and J is TRBJ2-5; TRBD2 is a possible D gene (6 bases). V was shortened by 3 bases and J by 2 bases, with 22 bases between the two germline ends. CDR3 size: 18 residues. Germline V gives CDR1 LNHDA, CDR2 SQIVND (reference sequence). CDR3 amino acids: CASSILGAGGNLQETQYF. The CDR3 DNA follows: TGTGCCAGTAGTATTCTCGGAGCCGGGGGAAACCTTCAAGAGACCCAGTACTTC. Together with reference TRBV19 and TRBJ2-5, the CDR3 gives the full variable domain: DGGITQSPKYLFRKEGQNVTLSCEQNLNHDAMYWYRQDPGQGLRLIYYSQIVNDFQKGDIAEGYSVSREKKESFPLTVTSAQKNPTAFYLCASSILGAGGNLQETQYFGPGTRLLVL.